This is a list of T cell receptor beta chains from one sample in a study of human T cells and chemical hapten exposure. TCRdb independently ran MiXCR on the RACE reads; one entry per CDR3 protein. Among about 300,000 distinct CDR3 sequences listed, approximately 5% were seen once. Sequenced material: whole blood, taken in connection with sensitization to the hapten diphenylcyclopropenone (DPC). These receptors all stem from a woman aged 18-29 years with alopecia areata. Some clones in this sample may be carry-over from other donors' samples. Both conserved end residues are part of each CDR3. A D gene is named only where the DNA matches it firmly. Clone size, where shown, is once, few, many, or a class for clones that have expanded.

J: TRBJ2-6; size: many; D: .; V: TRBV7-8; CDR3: CASSPQPGRYSGANVLTF; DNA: TGTGCCAGCAGCCCCCAACCAGGGCGATACTCTGGGGCCAACGTCCTGACTTTC
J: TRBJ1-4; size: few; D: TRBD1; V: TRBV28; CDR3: CASSRILSQGAGEKLFF; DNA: TGTGCCAGCAGCCGGATTCTTTCACAGGGGGCGGGAGAAAAACTGTTTTTT
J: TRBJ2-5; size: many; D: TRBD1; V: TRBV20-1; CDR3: CSASQGVAQETQYF; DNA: TGCAGTGCCTCACAGGGGGTGGCCCAAGAGACCCAGTACTTC
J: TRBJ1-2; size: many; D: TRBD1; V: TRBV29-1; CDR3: CSVLDRVRFGYTF; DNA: TGCAGCGTGCTCGACAGGGTGAGATTCGGCTACACCTTC
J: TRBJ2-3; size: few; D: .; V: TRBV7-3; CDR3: CASSLTGASSLADTQYF; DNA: TGTGCCAGCAGCTTAACCGGGGCTTCTTCGTTGGCAGATACGCAGTATTTT
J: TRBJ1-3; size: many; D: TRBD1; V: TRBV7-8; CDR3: CASSVDRGKDGNTIYF; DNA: TGTGCCAGCAGTGTGGACAGGGGGAAAGATGGAAACACCATATATTTT
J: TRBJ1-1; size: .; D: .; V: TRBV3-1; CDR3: CASSQVTGSGSGAFF; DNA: TGTGCCAGCAGCCAAGTAACTGGTTCAGGGAGTGGAGCTTTCTTT
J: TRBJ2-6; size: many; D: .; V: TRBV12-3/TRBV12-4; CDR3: CASSSGPSGANVLTF; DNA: TGTGCCAGCAGCTCCGGCCCATCTGGGGCCAACGTCCTGACTTTC
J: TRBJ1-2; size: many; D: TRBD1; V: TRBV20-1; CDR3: CSADRLGQGPANYGYTF; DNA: TGCAGTGCTGATCGATTGGGACAGGGGCCTGCTAACTATGGCTACACCTTC
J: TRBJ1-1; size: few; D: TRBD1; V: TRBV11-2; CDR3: CASSLVTGTPKDEAFF; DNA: TGTGCCAGCAGCTTAGTGACAGGGACACCGAAAGATGAAGCTTTCTTT
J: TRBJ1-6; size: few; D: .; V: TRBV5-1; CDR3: CASSLGGERNSPLHF; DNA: TGCGCCAGCAGCTTGGGAGGGGAACGAAATTCACCCCTCCACTTT
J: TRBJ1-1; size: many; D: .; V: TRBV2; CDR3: CASVPGQRTEAFF; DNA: TGTGCCAGCGTACCGGGACAACGCACTGAAGCTTTCTTT
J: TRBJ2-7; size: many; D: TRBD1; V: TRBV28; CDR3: CASRSQSRQGYEQYF; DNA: TGTGCCAGCAGATCACAAAGCAGACAGGGCTACGAGCAGTACTTC
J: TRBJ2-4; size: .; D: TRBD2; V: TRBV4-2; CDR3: CASSQDISGALSQKDIQYF; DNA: TGTGCCAGCAGCCAAGATATCAGCGGGGCGCTATCCCAAAAGGACATTCAGTACTTC
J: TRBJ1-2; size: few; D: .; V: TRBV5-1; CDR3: CASRNTQWPDGYTF; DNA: TGCGCCAGCAGAAACACACAGTGGCCTGATGGCTACACCTTC